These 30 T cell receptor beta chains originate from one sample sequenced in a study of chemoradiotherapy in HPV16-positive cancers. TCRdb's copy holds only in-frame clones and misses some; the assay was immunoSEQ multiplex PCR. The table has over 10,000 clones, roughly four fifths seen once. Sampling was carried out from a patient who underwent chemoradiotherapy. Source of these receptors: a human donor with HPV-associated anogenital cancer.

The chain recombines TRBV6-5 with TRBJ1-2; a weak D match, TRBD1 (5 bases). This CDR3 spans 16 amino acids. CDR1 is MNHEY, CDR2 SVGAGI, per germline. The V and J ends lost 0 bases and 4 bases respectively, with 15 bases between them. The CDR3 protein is CASSYSSARGLYGYTF. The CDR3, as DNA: TGTGCCAGCAGTTACTCATCCGCTCGGGGCCTCTATGGCTACACCTTC.

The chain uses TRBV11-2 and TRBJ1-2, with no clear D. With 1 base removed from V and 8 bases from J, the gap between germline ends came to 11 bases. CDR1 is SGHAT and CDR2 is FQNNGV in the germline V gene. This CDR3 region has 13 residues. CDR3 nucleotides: TGTGCCAGCAGCTTAGCGCCCTCGTCCGGCTACACCTTC. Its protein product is CASSLAPSSGYTF.

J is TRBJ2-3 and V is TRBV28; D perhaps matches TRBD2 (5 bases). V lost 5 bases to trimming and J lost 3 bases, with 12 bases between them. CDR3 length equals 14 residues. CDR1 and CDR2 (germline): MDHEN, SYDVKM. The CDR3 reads CASSPRGWTDTQYF. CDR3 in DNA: TGTGCCAGCAGTCCCCGGGGATGGACAGATACGCAGTATTTT.

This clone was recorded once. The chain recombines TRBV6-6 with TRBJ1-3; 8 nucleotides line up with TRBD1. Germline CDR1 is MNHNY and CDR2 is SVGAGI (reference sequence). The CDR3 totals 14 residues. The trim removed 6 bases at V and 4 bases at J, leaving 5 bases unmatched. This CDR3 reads CASRPGGEGNTIYF. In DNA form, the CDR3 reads TGTGCCAGCAGACCAGGGGGCGAAGGAAACACCATATATTTT.

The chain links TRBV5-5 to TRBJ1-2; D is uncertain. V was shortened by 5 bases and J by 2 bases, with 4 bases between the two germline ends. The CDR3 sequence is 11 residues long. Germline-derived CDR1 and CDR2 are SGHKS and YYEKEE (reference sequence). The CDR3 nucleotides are TGTGCCAGCAGGGAAAACTATGGCTACACCTTC. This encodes CASRENYGYTF.

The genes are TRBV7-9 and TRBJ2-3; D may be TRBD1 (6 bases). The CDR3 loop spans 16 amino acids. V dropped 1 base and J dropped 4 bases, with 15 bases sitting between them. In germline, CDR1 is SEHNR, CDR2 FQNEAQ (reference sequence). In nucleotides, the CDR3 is TGTGCCAGCAGCTTAGAGGGGGTGACAGGCGCAGATACGCAGTATTTT. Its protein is CASSLEGVTGADTQYF.

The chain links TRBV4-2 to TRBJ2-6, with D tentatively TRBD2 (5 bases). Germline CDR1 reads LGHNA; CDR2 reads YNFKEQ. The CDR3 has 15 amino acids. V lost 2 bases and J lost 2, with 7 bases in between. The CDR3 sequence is CASSQPGTGANVLTF. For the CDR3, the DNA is TGTGCCAGCAGCCAACCGGGGACTGGGGCCAACGTCCTGACTTTC.

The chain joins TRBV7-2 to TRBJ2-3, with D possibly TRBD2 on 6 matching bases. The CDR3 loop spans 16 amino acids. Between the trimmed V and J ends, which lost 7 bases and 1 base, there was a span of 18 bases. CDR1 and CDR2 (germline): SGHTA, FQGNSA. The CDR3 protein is CASTLGLHRGTDTQYF. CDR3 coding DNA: TGTGCCAGCACCCTGGGACTCCATCGGGGCACAGATACGCAGTATTTT.

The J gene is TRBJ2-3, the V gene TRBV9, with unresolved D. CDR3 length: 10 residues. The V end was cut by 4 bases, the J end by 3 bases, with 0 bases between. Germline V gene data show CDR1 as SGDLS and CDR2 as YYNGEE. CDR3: CASSTDTQYF. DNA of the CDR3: TGTGCCAGCAGCACAGATACGCAGTATTTT.

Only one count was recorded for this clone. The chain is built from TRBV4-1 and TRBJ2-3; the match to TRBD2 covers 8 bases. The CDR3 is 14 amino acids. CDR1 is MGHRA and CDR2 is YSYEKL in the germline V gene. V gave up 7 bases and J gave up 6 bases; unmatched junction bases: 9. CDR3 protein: CASIGGGKADTQYF. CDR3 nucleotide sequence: TGCGCCAGCATCGGGGGGGGGAAAGCCGATACGCAGTATTTT.

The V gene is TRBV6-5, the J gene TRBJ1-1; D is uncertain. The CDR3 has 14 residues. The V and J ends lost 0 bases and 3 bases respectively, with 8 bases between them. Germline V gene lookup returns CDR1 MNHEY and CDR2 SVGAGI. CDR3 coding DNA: TGTGCCAGCAGTTACTCGATAGGGTACACTGAAGCTTTCTTT. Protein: CASSYSIGYTEAFF.

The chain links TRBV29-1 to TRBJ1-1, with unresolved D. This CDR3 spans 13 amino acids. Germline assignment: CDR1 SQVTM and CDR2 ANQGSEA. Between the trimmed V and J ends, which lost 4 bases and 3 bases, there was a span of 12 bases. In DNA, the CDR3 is TGCAGCGTTGCCGTGAATAGGGACACTGAAGCTTTCTTT. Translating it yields CSVAVNRDTEAFF.

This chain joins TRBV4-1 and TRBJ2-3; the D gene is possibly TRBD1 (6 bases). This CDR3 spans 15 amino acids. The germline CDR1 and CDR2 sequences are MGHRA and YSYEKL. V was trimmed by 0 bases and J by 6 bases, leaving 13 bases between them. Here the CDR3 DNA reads TGCGCCAGCAGCCAAGAAAATCCAGGGGCGGATACGCAGTATTTT. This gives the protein CASSQENPGADTQYF.

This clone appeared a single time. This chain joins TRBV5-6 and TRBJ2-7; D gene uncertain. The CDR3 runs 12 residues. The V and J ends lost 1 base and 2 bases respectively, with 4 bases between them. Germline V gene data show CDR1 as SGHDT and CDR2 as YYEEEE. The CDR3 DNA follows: TGTGCCAGCAGCTTGAGTCCCTACGAGCAGTACTTC. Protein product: CASSLSPYEQYF.

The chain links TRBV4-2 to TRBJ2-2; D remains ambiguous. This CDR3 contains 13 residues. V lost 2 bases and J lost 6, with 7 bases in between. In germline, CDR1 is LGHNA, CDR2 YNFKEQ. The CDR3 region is CASSQRLAGELFF. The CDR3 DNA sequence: TGTGCCAGCAGCCAAAGGCTTGCCGGGGAGCTGTTTTTT.

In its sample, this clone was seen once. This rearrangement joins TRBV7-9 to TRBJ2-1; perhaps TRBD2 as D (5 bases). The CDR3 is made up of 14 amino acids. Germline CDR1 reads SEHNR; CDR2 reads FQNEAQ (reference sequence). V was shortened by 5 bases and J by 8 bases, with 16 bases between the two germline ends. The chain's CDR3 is CASSNFNSAHEQFF. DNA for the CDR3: TGTGCCAGCAGCAATTTTAATAGCGCGCATGAGCAGTTCTTC.

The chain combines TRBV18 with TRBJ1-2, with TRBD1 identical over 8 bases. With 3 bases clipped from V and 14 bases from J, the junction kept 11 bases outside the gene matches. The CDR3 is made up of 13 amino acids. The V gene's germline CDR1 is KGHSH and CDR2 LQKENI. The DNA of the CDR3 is TGTGCCAGCTCACCGGATTCGGACAGGGCAGGGACCTTC. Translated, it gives CASSPDSDRAGTF.

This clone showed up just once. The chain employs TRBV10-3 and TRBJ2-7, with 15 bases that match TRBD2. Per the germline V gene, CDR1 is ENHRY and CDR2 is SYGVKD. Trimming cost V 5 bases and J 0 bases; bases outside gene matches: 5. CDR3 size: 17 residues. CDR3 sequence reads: CAISFRTSGGASYEQYF. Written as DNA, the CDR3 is TGTGCCATCAGTTTCCGGACTAGCGGGGGGGCCTCCTACGAGCAGTACTTC.

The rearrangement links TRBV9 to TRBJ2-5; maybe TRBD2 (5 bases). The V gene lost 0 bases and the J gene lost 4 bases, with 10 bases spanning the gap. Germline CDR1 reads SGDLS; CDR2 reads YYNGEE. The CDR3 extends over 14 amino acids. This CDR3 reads CASSVVAGGETQYF. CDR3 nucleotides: TGTGCCAGCAGCGTAGTGGCCGGAGGAGAGACCCAGTACTTC.

CDR3 DNA sequence: TGTGCCAGCAGTAACAGAAGATGGGATGAAAAACTGTTTTTT. This translates into CASSNRRWDEKLFF. This sequence joins TRBV25-1 and TRBJ1-4, with D unclear. The germline CDR1 and CDR2 sequences are MGHDK and SYGVNS. CDR3 length equals 14 residues. Trimming shortened V by 5 bases and J by 6 bases, and 13 bases separated the two germline ends.

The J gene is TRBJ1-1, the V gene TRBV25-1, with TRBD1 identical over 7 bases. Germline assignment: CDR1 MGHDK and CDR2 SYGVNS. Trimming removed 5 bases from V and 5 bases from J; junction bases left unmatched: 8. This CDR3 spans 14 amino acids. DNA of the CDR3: TGTGCCAGCAGTTCACAGGGGTCTGGAACTGAAGCTTTCTTT. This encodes CASSSQGSGTEAFF.

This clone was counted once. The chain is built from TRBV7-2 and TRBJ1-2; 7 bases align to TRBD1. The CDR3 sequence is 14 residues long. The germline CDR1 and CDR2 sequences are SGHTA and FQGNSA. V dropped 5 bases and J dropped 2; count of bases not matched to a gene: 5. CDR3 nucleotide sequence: TGTGCCAGCAGCCCCCGGGACAGAAACTATGGCTACACCTTC. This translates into CASSPRDRNYGYTF.

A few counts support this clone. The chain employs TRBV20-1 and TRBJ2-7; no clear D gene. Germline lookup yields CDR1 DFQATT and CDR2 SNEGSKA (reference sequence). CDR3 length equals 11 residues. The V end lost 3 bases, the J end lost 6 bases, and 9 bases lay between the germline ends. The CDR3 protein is CSASLVGEQYF. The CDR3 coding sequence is TGCAGTGCTAGTCTGGTCGGCGAGCAGTACTTC.

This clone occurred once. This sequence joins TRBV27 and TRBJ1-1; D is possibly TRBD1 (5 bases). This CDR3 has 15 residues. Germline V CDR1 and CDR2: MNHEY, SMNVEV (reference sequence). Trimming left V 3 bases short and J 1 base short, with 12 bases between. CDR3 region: CASSFTVGPNTEAFF. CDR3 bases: TGTGCCAGCAGTTTTACGGTGGGGCCGAACACTGAAGCTTTCTTT.

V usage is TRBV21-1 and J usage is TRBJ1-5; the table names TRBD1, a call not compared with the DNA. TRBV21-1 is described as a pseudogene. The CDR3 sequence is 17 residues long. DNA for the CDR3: TGTGCCAGGGGGGGAGAAGGGGGCTCGAGTGGCAATCAGCCCCAGCATTTT. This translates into CARGGEGGSSGNQPQHF.

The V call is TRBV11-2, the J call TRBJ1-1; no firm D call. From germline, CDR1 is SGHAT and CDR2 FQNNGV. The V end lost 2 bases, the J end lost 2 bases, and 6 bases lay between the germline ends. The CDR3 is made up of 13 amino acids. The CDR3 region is CASSLPGNTEAFF. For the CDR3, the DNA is TGTGCCAGCAGCTTACCAGGAAACACTGAAGCTTTCTTT.

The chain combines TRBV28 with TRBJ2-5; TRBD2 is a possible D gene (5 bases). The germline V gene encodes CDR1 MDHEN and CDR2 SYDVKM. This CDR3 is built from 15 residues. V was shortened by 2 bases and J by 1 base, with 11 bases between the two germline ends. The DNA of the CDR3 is TGTGCCAGCAGTTTACCGGGGTCGGCCCAAGAGACCCAGTACTTC. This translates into CASSLPGSAQETQYF.

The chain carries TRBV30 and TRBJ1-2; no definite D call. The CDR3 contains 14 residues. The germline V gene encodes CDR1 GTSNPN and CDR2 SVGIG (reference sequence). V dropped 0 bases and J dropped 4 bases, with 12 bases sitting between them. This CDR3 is CAWSVHRALYGYTF. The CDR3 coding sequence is TGTGCCTGGAGTGTACATCGGGCCCTCTATGGCTACACCTTC.

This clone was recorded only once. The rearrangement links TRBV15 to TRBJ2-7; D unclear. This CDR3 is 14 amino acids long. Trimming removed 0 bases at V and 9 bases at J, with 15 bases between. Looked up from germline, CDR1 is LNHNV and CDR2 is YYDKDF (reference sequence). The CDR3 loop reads CATSRDGNREGQYF. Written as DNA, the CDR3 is TGTGCCACCAGCAGAGATGGGAATCGAGAAGGGCAGTACTTC.

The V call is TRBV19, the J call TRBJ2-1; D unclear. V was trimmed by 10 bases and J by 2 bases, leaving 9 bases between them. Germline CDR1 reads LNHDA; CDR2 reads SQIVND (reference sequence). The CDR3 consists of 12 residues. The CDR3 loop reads CATRDPYNEQFF. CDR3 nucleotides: TGTGCCACCCGCGATCCCTACAATGAGCAGTTCTTC.